The 26 T cell receptor beta chains below come from one sample, sequenced in a study of CD8 T cells in Susac syndrome. After extraction with the RNeasy kit, about 0.5 to 1 ug of the RNA was reverse transcribed using random hexamers. TCRdb ran MiXCR on the immunoSEQ multiplex PCR reads and lists one entry per CDR3 protein. The profile shows about 300,000 distinct CDR3 sequences, approximately 90% of them singletons. The sample taken for sequencing was CD4+ T cells from PBMCs. These receptors originate from a human donor with multiple sclerosis.

The chain has TRBV20-1 and TRBJ1-5, with a weak D call TRBD1 (5 bases). Germline V gives CDR1 DFQATT, CDR2 SNEGSKA (reference sequence). The CDR3 runs to 15 residues. Trimming cost V 1 base and J 3 bases, with 13 bases left between them. CDR3 nucleotide sequence: TGCAGTGCTAGAGGGGGACGCGGGGCCAATCAGCCCCAGCATTTT. Amino acids: CSARGGRGANQPQHF.

The chain is built from TRBV12-3 or TRBV12-4 and TRBJ1-1; D ambiguous. The CDR3 has 13 residues. The V end lost 7 bases, the J end lost 6 bases, and 15 bases lay between the germline ends. The CDR3 DNA reads TGTGCCAGCAAGGTCCGTGGTTACGCTGAAGCTTTCTTT. Protein sequence: CASKVRGYAEAFF.

The chain employs TRBV30 and TRBJ2-1; D is unclear. The CDR3 covers 11 residues. Germline values: CDR1 GTSNPN, CDR2 SVGIG (reference sequence). The V end lost 2 bases, the J end lost 6 bases, and 5 bases lay between the germline ends. CDR3 DNA: TGTGCCTGGAGTTCGATCAATGAGCAGTTCTTC. It is translated as CAWSSINEQFF.

The chain carries TRBV6-5 and TRBJ2-6; D is uncertain. Trimming shortened V by 0 bases and J by 1 base, and 16 bases separated the two germline ends. Germline loops: CDR1 MNHEY, CDR2 SVGAGI. The CDR3 runs 19 residues. CDR3 DNA sequence: TGTGCCAGCAGTTACTCCCCCACCTCCCGGTGGTCTGGGGCCAACGTCCTGACTTTC. Its translation is CASSYSPTSRWSGANVLTF.

The CDR3 DNA sequence: TGTGCCAGCCAGGGCAGAATTTCAGATACGCAGTATTTT. It codes for CASQGRISDTQYF. The V and J genes are TRBV5-8 and TRBJ2-3; tentative D call: TRBD1 (5 bases). This CDR3 has 13 residues. Deletions cut 7 bases from V and 4 bases from J, with 13 bases between. Looked up from germline, CDR1 is SGHTS and CDR2 is YDEGEE.

V gene TRBV6-2 or TRBV6-3 combines with J gene TRBJ2-1, with D unclear. CDR1 and CDR2 from the germline V gene are MNHEY and SVGEGT. The CDR3 covers 15 residues. V was shortened by 2 bases and J by 2 bases, with 10 bases between the two germline ends. CDR3 nucleotide sequence: TGTGCCAGCAGTTACCTAGATTACCCCTACAATGAGCAGTTCTTC. Translation: CASSYLDYPYNEQFF.

The V and J genes are TRBV6-1 and TRBJ1-1; D call uncertain. Trimming removed 6 bases from V and 5 bases from J, with 19 bases in between. CDR3 length equals 15 residues. Per the germline V gene, CDR1 is MNHNS and CDR2 is SASEGT. The CDR3 sequence: CASRGQIGRGTEAFF. In DNA form, the CDR3 reads TGTGCCAGCAGAGGGCAAATCGGACGAGGGACTGAAGCTTTCTTT.

The gene calls are TRBV12-3 or TRBV12-4 and TRBJ2-7; 10 nucleotides match TRBD2. Losses at the gene ends were 3 bases for V and 7 bases for J; bases not matched to a gene: 21. The CDR3 runs to 19 residues. The CDR3 sequence is CASSFSPWASGRSSGEQYF. For the CDR3, the DNA is TGTGCCAGCAGTTTTAGTCCTTGGGCTAGCGGGAGATCCTCGGGAGAGCAGTACTTC.

This clonotype was seen only once. Here the CDR3 reads CASADRALGARGDTQYF. CDR3 DNA: TGCGCCAGCGCCGACCGGGCTTTAGGGGCCAGGGGAGATACGCAGTATTTT. The rearrangement joins TRBV5-1 to TRBJ2-3, with D maybe TRBD1 (6 bases). CDR1 and CDR2 from the germline V gene are SGHRS and YFSETQ. Trimming took 7 bases from V and 5 from J, leaving 26 bases between them. The length of the CDR3 is 17 residues. Full variable domain (remainder filled in from reference TRBV5-1 and TRBJ2-3): KAGVTQTPRYLIKTRGQQVTLSCSPISGHRSVSWYQQTPGQGLQFLFEYFSETQRNKGNFPGRFSGRQFSNSRSEMNVSTLELGDSALYLCASADRALGARGDTQYFGPGTRLTVL.

The chain combines TRBV5-1 with TRBJ2-7; D gene unclear. The CDR3 contains 14 residues. In germline, CDR1 is SGHRS, CDR2 YFSETQ. V lost 5 bases to trimming and J lost 3 bases, with 15 bases between them. CDR3 region: CASRPQNSNYEQYF. As DNA, the CDR3 is TGCGCCAGCAGGCCCCAGAACAGCAACTACGAGCAGTACTTC.

The chain couples TRBV7-2 to TRBJ1-2, with D unresolved. This CDR3 is 19 amino acids long. The germline gives CDR1 SGHTA, CDR2 FQGNSA. V was cut by 2 bases and J by 4 bases, with 26 bases left in between. CDR3 sequence: CASSLRAGFFLTDTYGYTF. CDR3 in DNA: TGTGCCAGCAGCTTAAGGGCGGGCTTCTTCCTTACCGATACCTATGGCTACACCTTC. The full variable domain, its missing parts supplied by reference TRBV7-2 and TRBJ1-2, is GAGVSQSPSNKVTEKGKDVELRCDPISGHTALYWYRQSLGQGLEFLIYFQGNSAPDKSGLPSDRFSAERTGGSVSTLTIQRTQQEDSAVYLCASSLRAGFFLTDTYGYTFGSGTRLTVV.

The chain joins TRBV6-1 to TRBJ2-7; TRBD1 matches 10 bases. The J segment lost 7 bases and the V segment lost 2 bases, leaving 8 bases of the junction unmatched. The CDR3 covers 15 residues. Germline V gene data show CDR1 as MNHNS and CDR2 as SASEGT. The chain's CDR3 is CASSEPGQGWGEQYF. CDR3 sequence (DNA): TGTGCCAGCAGTGAACCGGGACAGGGGTGGGGAGAGCAGTACTTC.

This clonotype turned up a few times. The chain recombines TRBV11-2 with TRBJ1-2, with TRBD1 matching over 8 bases. Germline CDR1 reads SGHAT; CDR2 reads FQNNGV. This CDR3 spans 12 amino acids. V shed 5 bases, J shed 7 bases, and the junction held 3 bases outside the gene matches. CDR3 nucleotides: TGTGCCAGCAGCCGGACAGGGCTTGGCTACACCTTC. It specifies CASSRTGLGYTF. The entire variable domain, with the rest obtained from reference TRBV11-2 and TRBJ1-2, is as follows: EAGVAQSPRYKIIEKRQSVAFWCNPISGHATLYWYQQILGQGPKLLIQFQNNGVVDDSQLPKDRFSAERLKGVDSTLKIQPAKLEDSAVYLCASSRTGLGYTFGSGTRLTVV.

The chain links TRBV20-1 to TRBJ2-7, with D perhaps TRBD1 or TRBD2 (5 bases each). Germline V gene sequence: CDR1 DFQATT, CDR2 SNEGSKA (reference sequence). The length of the CDR3 is 11 residues. The V end lost 6 bases, the J end lost 2 bases, and 8 bases lay between the germline ends. The CDR3 here is CSAGTAYEQYF. The CDR3 nucleotides read TGCAGTGCCGGGACCGCCTACGAGCAGTACTTC.

J is TRBJ2-2 and V is TRBV4-3; 11 nucleotides line up with TRBD2. Germline CDR1 is LGHNA and CDR2 is YSLEER. The ends lost 1 base at V and 4 bases at J; junction bases unmatched: 8. The CDR3 is 18 residues long. Written as DNA, the CDR3 is TGCGCCAGCAGCCAAGTACTAGCGGGAGAGTCAGGCACCGGGGAGCTGTTTTTT. Translation: CASSQVLAGESGTGELFF.

V is TRBV29-1 and J is TRBJ1-3; unclear D gene. The germline CDR1 and CDR2 sequences are SQVTM and ANQGSEA. There are 11 residues in the CDR3. The V end lost 8 bases, the J end lost 6 bases, and 11 bases lay between the germline ends. CDR3 amino acids: CSFAIENTIYF. The DNA for the CDR3 is TGCAGCTTTGCAATTGAAAACACCATATATTTT.

The chain combines TRBV11-2 with TRBJ1-3; tentatively, D is TRBD1 (6 bases). Germline values: CDR1 SGHAT, CDR2 FQNNGV. With 4 bases removed from V and 7 bases from J, the gap between germline ends came to 17 bases. The CDR3 loop spans 15 amino acids. In DNA form, the CDR3 reads TGTGCCAGCAGCTCTACAGGGAGACAGGAGAACACCATATATTTT. This encodes CASSSTGRQENTIYF.

V usage is TRBV5-1 and J usage is TRBJ2-3; no reliable D call. CDR1 SGHRS and CDR2 YFSETQ come from the germline V gene. The CDR3 sequence is 15 residues long. V was cut by 1 base and J by 0 bases, with 9 bases left in between. The CDR3 region has the DNA TGCGCCAGCAGCTTGAGTCGGCAGAGCACAGATACGCAGTATTTT. This translates into CASSLSRQSTDTQYF.

This clonotype showed up just once. The chain carries TRBV12-3 or TRBV12-4 and TRBJ1-3; D gene ambiguous. The germline V and J ends were trimmed by 2 bases and 0 bases, with 11 bases remaining between them. This CDR3 contains 16 residues. In DNA form, the CDR3 reads TGTGCCAGCAGTTTAAGTGGCGGAAGCTCTGGAAACACCATATATTTT. Encoded protein: CASSLSGGSSGNTIYF.

This chain uses TRBV7-9 with TRBJ1-2; no reliable D call. Trimming cost V 7 bases and J 4 bases, with 28 bases left between them. Germline V gene data show CDR1 as SEHNR and CDR2 as FQNEAQ (reference sequence). The CDR3 runs to 18 residues. The CDR3 region is CASTSGLAHSTRGYGYTF. The CDR3 nucleotides are TGTGCCAGCACCTCAGGATTGGCCCATTCCACCCGTGGCTATGGCTACACCTTC.

The chain carries TRBV28 and TRBJ2-3, with D maybe TRBD2 (5 bases). Trimming took 6 bases from V and 5 from J, leaving 15 bases between them. This CDR3 has 14 residues. Germline V gene sequence: CDR1 MDHEN, CDR2 SYDVKM. The CDR3 DNA sequence: TGTGCCAGCAGAACCCCCCTCGGGAAAGATACGCAGTATTTT. Residues: CASRTPLGKDTQYF.

V and J are TRBV5-1 and TRBJ1-6, with D perhaps matching TRBD1 (6 bases). Per the germline V gene, CDR1 is SGHRS and CDR2 is YFSETQ. This CDR3 is built from 17 residues. V lost 1 base to trimming and J lost 5 bases, with 16 bases between them. CDR3 in amino acids: CASSLFMQGTDNSPLHF. The DNA of the CDR3 is TGCGCCAGCAGCTTGTTCATGCAGGGGACGGATAATTCACCCCTCCACTTT. Variable domain in full (rest from reference TRBV5-1 and TRBJ1-6): KAGVTQTPRYLIKTRGQQVTLSCSPISGHRSVSWYQQTPGQGLQFLFEYFSETQRNKGNFPGRFSGRQFSNSRSEMNVSTLELGDSALYLCASSLFMQGTDNSPLHFGNGTRLTVT.

V and J are TRBV5-4 and TRBJ1-1; D perhaps matches TRBD1 (6 bases). Between the trimmed V and J ends, which lost 2 bases and 0 bases, there was a span of 11 bases. Germline assignment: CDR1 SGHNT and CDR2 YYREEE (reference sequence). This CDR3 has 15 amino acids. The CDR3 is CASSFGQQMNTEAFF. In nucleotides, the CDR3 is TGTGCCAGCAGCTTCGGACAGCAAATGAACACTGAAGCTTTCTTT.

The chain recombines TRBV7-3 with TRBJ2-1, with 10 bases matching TRBD1. V trimming: 5 bases; J trimming: 6 bases; junction bases outside the gene matches: 10. CDR3 length: 16 residues. CDR1 is SGHTA, CDR2 FQGTGA, per germline. The CDR3 protein is CASSPSDRGGFNEQFF. The CDR3 DNA sequence: TGTGCCAGCAGCCCTTCGGACAGGGGGGGGTTCAATGAGCAGTTCTTC.

This clonotype was seen just once. This rearrangement joins TRBV2 to TRBJ1-2, with 9 bases identical to TRBD1. The V and J ends lost 4 bases and 7 bases, in that order; junction bases with no gene match: 7. This CDR3 is 14 amino acids long. Per the germline V gene, CDR1 is SNHLY and CDR2 is FYNNEI. In nucleotides, the CDR3 is TGTGCCAGCAGTGTTAAGTGGACAGGGGTTGGCTACACCTTC. Protein sequence: CASSVKWTGVGYTF. Full variable domain (missing parts from reference TRBV2 and TRBJ1-2): EPEVTQTPSHQVTQMGQEVILRCVPISNHLYFYWYRQILGQKVEFLVSFYNNEISEKSEIFDDQFSVERPDGSNFTLKIRSTKLEDSAMYFCASSVKWTGVGYTFGSGTRLTVV.

The chain combines TRBV7-9 with TRBJ2-7; D may be TRBD2 (5 bases). CDR1 is SEHNR and CDR2 is FQNEAQ in the germline V gene (reference sequence). The CDR3 extends over 13 amino acids. V lost 6 bases and J lost 3, with 12 bases in between. CDR3 sequence (DNA): TGTGCCAGCAGGCCGCTCACTAGCTACGAGCAGTACTTC. Encoded protein: CASRPLTSYEQYF.